The 3 T cell receptor beta chains below all came from one sample that was sequenced in a study of human T cells and chemical hapten exposure. The time point: pre-sensitization, week 0. The treatment: therapeutic diphenylcyclopropenone sensitization with weekly scalp DPC. TCRdb redid the calling of the RACE reads with MiXCR, one entry per CDR3 protein. This repertoire shows 95,000 to 100,000 distinct CDR3 sequences, 11% found once; its top ten account for about 3.1%. This material consisted of whole blood, taken in connection with sensitization to the hapten diphenylcyclopropenone (DPC). Receptors originate from a woman aged 55 to 70 with alopecia areata. Some clones in this sample may be carry-over from other donors' samples.

The chain has TRBV29-1 and TRBJ2-1, with TRBD1 matching over 7 bases. Germline V gene data show CDR1 as SQVTM and CDR2 as ANQGSEA. This CDR3 is 13 amino acids long. The trim removed 7 bases at V and 4 bases at J, leaving 7 bases unmatched. CDR3 protein: CSGKLTGYNEQFF. The CDR3, as DNA: TGCAGCGGTAAATTGACAGGGTACAATGAGCAGTTCTTC.

The chain has TRBV14 and TRBJ1-4; the D is unclear. Germline loops: CDR1 SGHDN, CDR2 FVKESK. V lost 1 base to trimming and J lost 14 bases, with 23 bases between them. The CDR3 is 16 amino acids. The CDR3 loop is CASSQGVQRSRERLFF. The CDR3 nucleotides are TGTGCCAGCAGCCAAGGGGTACAGCGATCACGCGAGAGGCTGTTTTTT.

This clonotype has only a few counts. J is TRBJ1-5 and V is TRBV12-3 or TRBV12-4; no firm D call. The CDR3 totals 12 residues. The V end was cut by 5 bases, the J end by 13 bases, with 15 bases between. CDR3 amino acids: CASSIRGRPQHF. CDR3 coding DNA: TGTGCCAGCAGTATCAGAGGGAGGCCTCAGCATTTT.